This T cell receptor beta chain was documented in a study of T cell responses to AZD1222 COVID-19 vaccine. Study-wide findings and caveats: It should be noted that donors were predominantly white British and more often female, and clonal diversity was possibly underestimated.

Regarding this clone: What it binds is unknown.

Some clones are missing from TCRdb's copy, which holds only in-frame ones; the method was immunoSEQ multiplex PCR. This repertoire shows fewer than 200,000 clones, 80% to 95% found once; its top ten account for about 10%. The CDR3 has 18 residues. Germline V gene data show CDR1 as MNHEY and CDR2 as SMNVEV (reference sequence). V was cut by 4 bases and J by 7 bases, with 23 bases left in between. The rearrangement links TRBV27 to TRBJ1-6; tentative D call: TRBD1 (5 bases). Material: peripheral blood, obtained on day 0 of AZD1222 vaccination. The receptor comes from an adult in good health. Here the CDR3 DNA reads TGTGCCAGCAGTTCAAGTTTCCCTCCTCGGGGACGGAATTCACCCCTCCACTTT. The encoded protein is CASSSSFPPRGRNSPLHF.